This T cell receptor beta chain was profiled in a study of blood T cells in healthy people across ages. This CDR3 is 16 amino acids long. Germline CDR1 SGHAT, CDR2 FQNNGV. Study-level results: Underestimates were what the diversity estimates from one million T cells were considered to be.

A second PCR of roughly 6 to 12 cycles used a sample-barcoded 5' primer and a J-beta primer mix. TCRdb reprocessed the 5' RACE reads via MiXCR and lists one record per CDR3 protein. The data contain roughly 680,000 distinct CDR3 sequences, approximately 49% of them seen just once; the ten biggest clones take up roughly 30%. On this clonotype: Its antigen remains unknown. Germline and junction disagree at one end, which may indicate a read error.

This clonotype was sampled from a woman aged 55-70 years in good health. The chain recombines TRBV11-2 with TRBJ2-5; 11 bases fit TRBD1. The source material was blood. This CDR3 reads CASGLGDRGVQETQYF. The DNA for the CDR3 is TGTGCCAGCGGCTTAGGGGACAGGGGGGTCCAAGAGACCCAGTACTTC.